The clone carrying this T cell receptor (beta chain) has ten or more counts. Its antigen is still unknown. This specimen comes from a study of breast tumors, draining lymph nodes, adjacent tissues. General study findings and limits: Most tumor T cells seemingly derive from lymph node, then expand in tumor.

MiXCR was run by TCRdb on the multiplex PCR reads, yielding one entry per CDR3 protein. The repertoire holds around 250,000 distinct CDR3 sequences, with under 35% as singletons. Breast cancer patients provided tissue from their axillary draining lymph nodes. The sequencing input was axillary lymph node tissue. The receptor's source is a female donor with breast cancer. Some clones in this sample may be carry-over from other donors' samples.

The CDR3 here is CSVAGQGPNQPQHF. CDR3 coding DNA: TGCAGCGTTGCGGGACAGGGACCAAATCAGCCCCAGCATTTT. This rearrangement joins TRBV29-1 to TRBJ1-5; 9 bases map to TRBD1. The V gene's germline CDR1 is SQVTM and CDR2 ANQGSEA. This CDR3 spans 14 amino acids. Trimming took 4 bases from V and 4 from J; bases not matched to a gene: 5.